Listed below are T cell receptor beta chains from one sample, sequenced in a study of glioma-infiltrating T cells after dendritic cell vaccination. Clones were sequenced by immunoSEQ multiplex PCR, and TCRdb holds only the in-frame ones, with some missing. The sample lists roughly 50,000 clones; approximately 90% were seen once. This material consisted of blood, taken after dendritic cell vaccination. Source of these receptors: a human donor with glioblastoma. The CDR3 runs from the conserved cysteine through the conserved F or W. The order of the fields is V gene, D gene, clone size, J gene, CDR3 protein, CDR3 DNA. D genes are given only for firm matches. Expanded clones are given a class, and other clones once, few, many or no size at all.

V gene: TRBV9; D gene: TRBD1; clone size: -; J gene: TRBJ1-2; CDR3 protein: CASSVRDRGALYGYTF; CDR3 DNA: TGTGCCAGCAGCGTTAGGGACAGGGGAGCTCTATATGGCTACACCTTC
V gene: TRBV18; D gene: TRBD1; clone size: -; J gene: TRBJ2-1; CDR3 protein: CASSPLGTGLYNEQFF; CDR3 DNA: TGTGCCAGCTCACCGCTAGGGACAGGTTTATACAATGAGCAGTTCTTC
V gene: TRBV19; D gene: -; clone size: -; J gene: TRBJ1-2; CDR3 protein: CASSITGYGYTF; CDR3 DNA: TGTGCCAGTAGTATTACGGGCTATGGCTACACCTTC
V gene: TRBV5-1; D gene: -; clone size: -; J gene: TRBJ2-7; CDR3 protein: CASSPGISSYEQYF; CDR3 DNA: TGCGCCAGCAGCCCGGGGATCTCCTCCTACGAGCAGTACTTC
V gene: TRBV10-3; D gene: TRBD2; clone size: -; J gene: TRBJ2-1; CDR3 protein: CAIGLAGESHNEQFF; CDR3 DNA: TGTGCCATAGGGCTAGCGGGAGAGTCCCACAATGAGCAGTTCTTC
V gene: TRBV10-3; D gene: TRBD2; clone size: -; J gene: TRBJ2-2; CDR3 protein: CAISELGQRENTGELFF; CDR3 DNA: TGTGCCATCAGTGAGCTGGGCCAGCGGGAGAACACCGGGGAGCTGTTTTTT
V gene: TRBV7-2; D gene: -; clone size: -; J gene: TRBJ2-7; CDR3 protein: CASSYQAANYEQYF; CDR3 DNA: TGTGCCAGCAGCTACCAGGCTGCAAACTACGAGCAGTACTTC
V gene: TRBV6-6; D gene: TRBD2; clone size: -; J gene: TRBJ2-7; CDR3 protein: CASSPGLGYEQYF; CDR3 DNA: TGTGCCAGCAGTCCGGGACTAGGCTACGAGCAGTACTTC
V gene: TRBV6-5; D gene: TRBD2; clone size: -; J gene: TRBJ2-1; CDR3 protein: CATLTSGGKYNEQFF; CDR3 DNA: TGTGCCACCCTTACTAGCGGGGGGAAGTATAATGAGCAGTTCTTC
V gene: TRBV7-3; D gene: TRBD2; clone size: -; J gene: TRBJ2-1; CDR3 protein: CASSQTSGGNNEQFF; CDR3 DNA: TGTGCCAGCAGTCAGACTAGCGGAGGGAACAATGAGCAGTTCTTC
V gene: TRBV2; D gene: -; clone size: -; J gene: TRBJ2-3; CDR3 protein: CATNGGLADTQYF; CDR3 DNA: TGTGCCACCAACGGGGGTCTCGCAGATACGCAGTATTTT
V gene: TRBV2; D gene: -; clone size: -; J gene: TRBJ1-2; CDR3 protein: CASRVNGGAKGYTF; CDR3 DNA: TGTGCCAGCAGAGTAAACGGAGGGGCAAAGGGCTACACCTTC
V gene: TRBV4-3; D gene: TRBD1; clone size: -; J gene: TRBJ1-1; CDR3 protein: CASSKRQGGTEAFF; CDR3 DNA: TGCGCCAGCAGCAAGAGACAGGGGGGGACTGAAGCTTTCTTT
V gene: TRBV9; D gene: TRBD2; clone size: -; J gene: TRBJ2-3; CDR3 protein: CASSLTSGTSTDTQYF; CDR3 DNA: TGTGCCAGCAGTCTGACTAGCGGGACTAGCACAGATACGCAGTATTTT
V gene: TRBV4-3; D gene: -; clone size: -; J gene: TRBJ1-5; CDR3 protein: CASSQDAGAVNQPQHF; CDR3 DNA: TGCGCCAGCAGCCAAGATGCGGGGGCAGTCAATCAGCCCCAGCATTTT
V gene: TRBV14; D gene: -; clone size: -; J gene: TRBJ1-4; CDR3 protein: CASSLTNEKLFF; CDR3 DNA: TGTGCCAGCAGTCTAACTAATGAAAAACTGTTTTTT
V gene: TRBV10-3; D gene: TRBD2; clone size: -; J gene: TRBJ2-1; CDR3 protein: CAIDISGRNNEQFF; CDR3 DNA: TGTGCCATCGATATTAGCGGGAGAAACAATGAGCAGTTCTTC
V gene: TRBV18; D gene: TRBD1; clone size: -; J gene: TRBJ2-1; CDR3 protein: CASSPSRSQGLYNEQFF; CDR3 DNA: TGTGCCAGCTCACCTTCTAGGTCACAGGGGTTGTACAATGAGCAGTTCTTC
V gene: TRBV7-6; D gene: -; clone size: -; J gene: TRBJ2-7; CDR3 protein: CASSPPLQGHEQYF; CDR3 DNA: TGTGCCAGCAGCCCACCATTACAGGGCCACGAGCAGTACTTC
V gene: TRBV10-3; D gene: -; clone size: -; J gene: TRBJ2-3; CDR3 protein: CAITGSMKDTQYF; CDR3 DNA: TGTGCCATTACAGGATCTATGAAAGATACGCAGTATTTT
V gene: TRBV27; D gene: -; clone size: once; J gene: TRBJ1-3; CDR3 protein: CASSLGQGYGNTIYF; CDR3 DNA: TGTGCCAGCAGTTTAGGGCAGGGATATGGAAACACCATATATTTT
V gene: TRBV9; D gene: -; clone size: few; J gene: TRBJ1-5; CDR3 protein: CASSEAGDGNQPQHF; CDR3 DNA: TGTGCCAGCAGCGAGGCAGGGGATGGGAATCAGCCCCAGCATTTT
V gene: TRBV28; D gene: -; clone size: -; J gene: TRBJ1-6; CDR3 protein: CASQTGLGSNSPLHF; CDR3 DNA: TGTGCCAGCCAGACAGGCCTGGGATCCAATTCACCCCTCCACTTT
V gene: TRBV10-1; D gene: -; clone size: -; J gene: TRBJ2-1; CDR3 protein: CASSETLGRRYNEQFF; CDR3 DNA: TGCGCCAGCAGTGAGACTCTGGGGAGGCGGTACAATGAGCAGTTCTTC
V gene: TRBV7-9; D gene: TRBD2; clone size: -; J gene: TRBJ2-1; CDR3 protein: CASGGSGRAYNEQFF; CDR3 DNA: TGTGCCAGCGGAGGTAGCGGGAGGGCCTACAATGAGCAGTTCTTC
V gene: TRBV5-1; D gene: -; clone size: -; J gene: TRBJ1-1; CDR3 protein: CASSWGGNTEAFF; CDR3 DNA: TGCGCCAGCAGCTGGGGGGGAAACACTGAAGCTTTCTTT
V gene: TRBV7-6; D gene: -; clone size: -; J gene: TRBJ2-7; CDR3 protein: CASSFQQEGYEQYF; CDR3 DNA: TGTGCTAGCAGCTTCCAGCAGGAGGGGTACGAGCAGTACTTC
V gene: TRBV5-1; D gene: -; clone size: few; J gene: TRBJ2-2; CDR3 protein: CASSLASFDSDTTTPYTGELFF; CDR3 DNA: TGCGCCAGCAGCTTGGCTTCTTTCGACTCTGATACCACTACCCCTTACACCGGGGAGCTGTTTTTT
V gene: TRBV7-8; D gene: -; clone size: -; J gene: TRBJ1-1; CDR3 protein: CASSSLPGQRVNTEAFF; CDR3 DNA: TGTGCCAGCAGCTCACTACCCGGACAGAGGGTGAACACTGAAGCTTTCTTT
V gene: TRBV19; D gene: TRBD2; clone size: -; J gene: TRBJ2-3; CDR3 protein: CASSIKRGNTDTQYF; CDR3 DNA: TGTGCCAGTAGTATCAAGCGGGGTAACACAGATACGCAGTATTTT
V gene: TRBV15; D gene: TRBD2; clone size: once; J gene: TRBJ2-1; CDR3 protein: CATSRVGTNSYNEQFF; CDR3 DNA: TGTGCCACCAGCAGAGTCGGGACTAACTCCTACAATGAGCAGTTCTTC
V gene: TRBV6-1; D gene: -; clone size: -; J gene: TRBJ2-6; CDR3 protein: CASSEMGAGSGANVLTF; CDR3 DNA: TGTGCCAGCAGTGAGATGGGGGCCGGTTCTGGGGCCAACGTCCTGACTTTC
V gene: TRBV19; D gene: -; clone size: -; J gene: TRBJ1-5; CDR3 protein: CASSRSGSGPQHF; CDR3 DNA: TGTGCCAGTAGCCGCAGTGGCAGCGGGCCCCAGCATTTT
V gene: TRBV28; D gene: -; clone size: -; J gene: TRBJ2-7; CDR3 protein: CASSLTSGDRTYEQYF; CDR3 DNA: TGTGCCAGCAGTCTGACAAGCGGGGACAGGACCTACGAGCAGTACTTC
V gene: TRBV7-8; D gene: -; clone size: once; J gene: TRBJ1-4; CDR3 protein: CASSSSGYVPEKLFF; CDR3 DNA: TGTGCCAGCAGCTCTTCAGGTTACGTTCCCGAAAAACTGTTTTTT
V gene: TRBV11-1; D gene: TRBD1; clone size: -; J gene: TRBJ2-7; CDR3 protein: CASSPWTGQGEQYF; CDR3 DNA: TGTGCCAGCAGCCCTTGGACAGGGCAAGGCGAGCAGTACTTC
V gene: TRBV14; D gene: TRBD1; clone size: once; J gene: TRBJ2-1; CDR3 protein: CASSQAGQGIGRQFF; CDR3 DNA: TGTGCCAGCAGCCAAGCTGGACAGGGCATAGGTCGTCAGTTCTTC
V gene: TRBV7-2; D gene: -; clone size: -; J gene: TRBJ2-7; CDR3 protein: CASTPSGRRAYEQYF; CDR3 DNA: TGTGCCAGCACCCCCTCGGGGCGGAGGGCCTACGAGCAGTACTTC
V gene: TRBV25-1; D gene: TRBD2; clone size: -; J gene: TRBJ2-7; CDR3 protein: CASSEFRGGTEPAYEQYF; CDR3 DNA: TGTGCCAGCAGTGAATTCCGGGGGGGGACCGAACCAGCCTACGAGCAGTACTTC
V gene: TRBV5-1; D gene: TRBD1; clone size: -; J gene: TRBJ2-7; CDR3 protein: CASSLIAGGYEQYF; CDR3 DNA: TGCGCCAGCAGCTTGATCGCAGGGGGATACGAGCAGTACTTC
V gene: TRBV28; D gene: -; clone size: -; J gene: TRBJ2-7; CDR3 protein: CASSLWSLASPYEQYF; CDR3 DNA: TGTGCCAGCAGTTTATGGTCACTCGCTTCCCCCTACGAGCAGTACTTC
V gene: TRBV27; D gene: -; clone size: -; J gene: TRBJ1-4; CDR3 protein: CASSFLGGEKLFF; CDR3 DNA: TGTGCCAGCAGTTTCCTGGGGGGGGAAAAACTGTTTTTT
V gene: TRBV13; D gene: -; clone size: -; J gene: TRBJ2-7; CDR3 protein: CASSFAGAYEQYF; CDR3 DNA: TGTGCCAGCAGCTTTGCAGGGGCCTACGAGCAGTACTTC
V gene: TRBV7-9; D gene: TRBD1; clone size: -; J gene: TRBJ2-1; CDR3 protein: CASSQDRGYNEQFF; CDR3 DNA: TGTGCCAGCAGCCAGGACAGGGGTTACAATGAGCAGTTCTTC
V gene: TRBV20-1; D gene: -; clone size: few; J gene: TRBJ2-5; CDR3 protein: CSAEEVETQYF; CDR3 DNA: TGCAGTGCTGAGGAGGTGGAGACCCAGTACTTC
V gene: TRBV29-1; D gene: TRBD1; clone size: -; J gene: TRBJ1-2; CDR3 protein: CSATGTGASYGYTF; CDR3 DNA: TGCAGCGCCACCGGGACAGGCGCATCATATGGCTACACCTTC
V gene: TRBV11-2; D gene: -; clone size: -; J gene: TRBJ2-5; CDR3 protein: CASSLGRKETQYF; CDR3 DNA: TGTGCCAGCAGCTTAGGCAGGAAAGAGACCCAGTACTTC
V gene: TRBV6-1; D gene: -; clone size: -; J gene: TRBJ1-1; CDR3 protein: CASSEFVNTEAFF; CDR3 DNA: TGTGCCAGCAGTGAATTCGTGAACACTGAAGCTTTCTTT
V gene: TRBV2; D gene: -; clone size: once; J gene: TRBJ1-1; CDR3 protein: CASMGLSNTEAFF; CDR3 DNA: TGTGCCAGCATGGGGCTGTCGAACACTGAAGCTTTCTTT
V gene: TRBV30; D gene: -; clone size: -; J gene: TRBJ2-1; CDR3 protein: CAWSVSYNEQFF; CDR3 DNA: TGTGCCTGGAGTGTCTCGTACAATGAGCAGTTCTTC
V gene: TRBV10-3; D gene: -; clone size: few; J gene: TRBJ1-4; CDR3 protein: CAICPEPGEKLFF; CDR3 DNA: TGTGCCATCTGCCCAGAGCCAGGTGAAAAACTGTTTTTT
V gene: TRBV4-1; D gene: TRBD1; clone size: once; J gene: TRBJ1-2; CDR3 protein: CASSQVGTGILWGYTF; CDR3 DNA: TGCGCCAGCAGCCAAGTCGGGACAGGAATCCTCTGGGGCTACACCTTC
V gene: TRBV7-9; D gene: -; clone size: -; J gene: TRBJ1-2; CDR3 protein: CASSSSGGHLYGYTF; CDR3 DNA: TGTGCCAGCAGCTCCTCCGGAGGGCACCTCTATGGCTACACCTTC
V gene: TRBV29-1; D gene: -; clone size: -; J gene: TRBJ1-1; CDR3 protein: CSVGGGTEAFF; CDR3 DNA: TGCAGCGTTGGGGGGGGCACTGAAGCTTTCTTT
V gene: TRBV7-3; D gene: TRBD1; clone size: -; J gene: TRBJ2-5; CDR3 protein: CASSITGQQETQYF; CDR3 DNA: TGTGCCAGCAGCATAACGGGACAGCAAGAGACCCAGTACTTC
V gene: TRBV11-2; D gene: -; clone size: -; J gene: TRBJ1-1; CDR3 protein: CASSPQGRTFTEAFF; CDR3 DNA: TGTGCCAGCAGCCCACAGGGACGGACTTTTACTGAAGCTTTCTTT